Reported below is one T cell receptor beta chain. Antigen unknown. The V gene end was trimmed by 6 bases and the J gene end by 3 bases; junction bases not matched to a gene: 8. This CDR3 spans 15 amino acids. The record originates from a study of T cell repertoires in cytomegalovirus infection. Study-wide context: Indicated by public TCR beta signatures were CMV infection and matching HLA type. Overall study findings and caveats: The ex vivo response was dominated by HLA-C-restricted CMV-specific TCR beta clonotypes. Frequencies of public TCR beta families were cumulated, and this identified carriers of CMV plus the relevant HLA.

TCRdb ran MiXCR on the reads and lists one entry per CDR3 protein. This sample carries about 140,000 distinct CDR3 sequences, about 6.5% of them seen once, and the ten largest clones take 15% to 20%. Specimen: PBMCs. V usage is TRBV12-3 or TRBV12-4 and J usage is TRBJ1-2, with 9 nucleotides matching TRBD1. The clonotype comes from a human donor in good health (CMV status not recorded). Some clones in this sample may be carry-over from other donors' samples. In DNA, the CDR3 is TGTGCCAGCAGGCCGAACAGGGGGCGACACTATGGCTACACCTTC. Its translation is CASRPNRGRHYGYTF.